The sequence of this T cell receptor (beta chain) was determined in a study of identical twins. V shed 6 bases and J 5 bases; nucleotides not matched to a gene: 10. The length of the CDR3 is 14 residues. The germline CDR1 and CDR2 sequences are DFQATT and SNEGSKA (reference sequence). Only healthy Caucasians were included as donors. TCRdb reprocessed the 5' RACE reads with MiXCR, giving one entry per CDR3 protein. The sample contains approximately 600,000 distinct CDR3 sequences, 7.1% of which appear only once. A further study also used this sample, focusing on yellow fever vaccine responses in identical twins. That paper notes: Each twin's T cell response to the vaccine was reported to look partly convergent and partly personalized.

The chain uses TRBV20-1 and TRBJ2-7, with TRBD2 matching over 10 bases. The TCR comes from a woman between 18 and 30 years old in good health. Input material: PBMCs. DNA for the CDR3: TGCAGTGCCAGCGATAGCGGGAGGATGGACGAGCAGTACTTC. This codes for CSASDSGRMDEQYF.